The rows below give T cell receptor beta chains drawn from one sample of a study of Ad26.COV2.S vaccination and SARS-CoV-2 variants. Produced via immunoSEQ multiplex PCR; TCRdb's table is partial and in-frame only. The table includes under 550,000 clones, 90% detected once. Here the sequenced sample was peripheral blood, taken in a trial of Ad26.COV2.S vaccine versus placebo. The receptors stem from a person aged 18 to 65 who received the Ad26.COV2.S COVID-19 vaccine or a placebo. Both conserved end residues are part of each CDR3. The D gene is left open where the match is weak. For some rows the clone size is stated as once, few or many, or as a class when expanded; others skip it.

d_call | j_call | clone_size | v_call | cdr3_nt | cdr3_aa
- | TRBJ2-5 | - | TRBV18 | TGTGCCAGCTCACCACCTTTCGGGAGTATACAAGAGACCCAGTACTTC | CASSPPFGSIQETQYF
TRBD2 | TRBJ2-1 | - | TRBV3-1/TRBV3-2 | TGTGCCAGCAGCCAAGATGGAGGGAGGGCAATCTATGAGCAGTTCTTC | CASSQDGGRAIYEQFF
- | TRBJ2-7 | - | TRBV6-5 | TGTGCCAGCATGACAGAGAGCTCCTACGAGCAGTACTTC | CASMTESSYEQYF
TRBD1 | TRBJ2-5 | - | TRBV18 | TGTGCCAGCTCACCAAAGACAGGGGGAATTGAGACCCAGTACTTC | CASSPKTGGIETQYF
- | TRBJ1-2 | - | TRBV28 | TGTGCCAGCAGTTTATTAAGGCAGACCTATGGCTACACCTTC | CASSLLRQTYGYTF
- | TRBJ1-5 | - | TRBV5-1 | TGCGCCAGCAGCTTGGCCGAGGTGGAGGGGTCTCCCCAGCATTTT | CASSLAEVEGSPQHF
- | TRBJ1-2 | - | TRBV4-1 | TGCGCCAGCAGCCAACCTTTACAGACACCCGACGATGGCTACACCTTC | CASSQPLQTPDDGYTF
- | TRBJ2-1 | - | TRBV4-2 | TGTGCCAGCAGCCAACCAACTAGGGCTATCGACAATGAGCAGTTCTTC | CASSQPTRAIDNEQFF
- | TRBJ1-2 | - | TRBV18 | TGTGCCAGCTCACCGCAGACGAACTATGGCTACACCTTC | CASSPQTNYGYTF
- | TRBJ1-1 | - | TRBV29-1 | TGCAGCGTTCAGGGAGCGAACACTGAAGCTTTCTTT | CSVQGANTEAFF
TRBD2 | TRBJ2-5 | - | TRBV6-2/TRBV6-3 | TGTGCCAGCAGTTATCGCGGACTAGCGGGACACCCCCAAGAGACCCAGTACTTC | CASSYRGLAGHPQETQYF
- | TRBJ2-7 | - | TRBV10-3 | TGTGCCATCAGTATTAAAGACAGGAGGGACTACGAGCAGTACTTC | CAISIKDRRDYEQYF
- | TRBJ2-7 | - | TRBV13 | TGTGCCAGCAGCTCTAACAGGGATTCCTACGAGCAGTACTTC | CASSSNRDSYEQYF
TRBD1 | TRBJ2-7 | - | TRBV2 | TGTGCCAGCAGTGAAGCGGGGACAGGGATGGAAGAGCAGTACTTC | CASSEAGTGMEEQYF
- | TRBJ2-5 | - | TRBV5-1 | TGCGCCAGCAGCTCCTCCCCGGGACTCCCCGGGAGTGAGACCCAGTACTTC | CASSSSPGLPGSETQYF
- | TRBJ1-5 | once | TRBV30 | TGTGCCTGGAGTCGAGGAGGGATCAATCAGCCCCAGCATTTT | CAWSRGGINQPQHF
TRBD1 | TRBJ1-2 | - | TRBV7-9 | TGTGCCAGCAGCTTGAGAGGGCAGGGGGGTTTGTTTGGCTACACCTTC | CASSLRGQGGLFGYTF
TRBD1 | TRBJ2-7 | - | TRBV9 | TGTGCCAGCAGCCCCGGGACAGGGATTTACGAGCAGTACTTC | CASSPGTGIYEQYF
- | TRBJ2-5 | - | TRBV9 | TGTGCCAGCAGCGTAGGCCAGGGGAAAGAGACCCAGTACTTC | CASSVGQGKETQYF
- | TRBJ1-5 | - | TRBV20-1 | TGCAGTGCTAGTCAAGGGCCCTCGCGATATAGCAATCAGCCCCAGCATTTT | CSASQGPSRYSNQPQHF
- | TRBJ2-7 | - | TRBV5-6 | TGTGCCAGCAGCTTCCACAGTTCGGACGAGCAGTACTTC | CASSFHSSDEQYF
- | TRBJ1-6 | - | TRBV7-5 | TGTGTCAGAAGGACAGGGGTAGGTTCACCCCTCCACTTT | CVRRTGVGSPLHF
- | TRBJ1-5 | - | TRBV3-1/TRBV3-2 | TGTGCCAGCAGCCAAGCAGGTCGGGGATTTCAGCCCCAGCATTTT | CASSQAGRGFQPQHF
- | TRBJ1-3 | - | TRBV2 | TGTGCCAGCAGTCCCACACTCCTCTCTGGAAACACCATATATTTT | CASSPTLLSGNTIYF
- | TRBJ1-5 | - | TRBV2 | TGTGCCAGCAGATGGACTTTTTTTAGGGCCCAGCATTTT | CASRWTFFRAQHF
TRBD2 | TRBJ2-1 | - | TRBV7-9 | TGTGCCAGCAGCCTCGGACTAGCGGCCTACAATGAGCAGTTCTTC | CASSLGLAAYNEQFF
- | TRBJ1-6 | - | TRBV19 | TGTGCCAGTAGTAAGGACGGTTTTGCGGCACCCCTCCACTTT | CASSKDGFAAPLHF
- | TRBJ2-1 | - | TRBV6-1 | TGTGCCAGCAGTGAATCTTGGGGCGGGAATGAGCAGTTCTTC | CASSESWGGNEQFF
- | TRBJ1-5 | - | TRBV18 | TGTGCCAGCTCACCGGCCCCCAGGGCGTGGGATCAGCCCCAGCATTTT | CASSPAPRAWDQPQHF
- | TRBJ1-1 | - | TRBV7-2 | TGTGCCAGCAGCTTTAACCGGTTCCGGGGGAAGACTGAAGCTTTCTTT | CASSFNRFRGKTEAFF
TRBD1 | TRBJ1-1 | few | TRBV27 | TGTGCCAGCAGTTTTTATGGGGCAGGGGGCATCCCCTCTGAAGCTTTCTTT | CASSFYGAGGIPSEAFF
TRBD1 | TRBJ2-2 | - | TRBV25-1 | TGTGCCAGCAGTGAATTTTTTCGGACAGGGAACACCGGGGAGCTGTTTTTT | CASSEFFRTGNTGELFF
TRBD1 | TRBJ2-6 | - | TRBV5-4 | TGTGCCAGCAGCTTACAGGGGTCTGGGGCCAACGTCCTGACTTTC | CASSLQGSGANVLTF
- | TRBJ1-2 | - | TRBV7-2 | TGTGCCAGCAGCTTAGGAGGAGCCAACTATGGCTACACCTTC | CASSLGGANYGYTF
- | TRBJ2-7 | - | TRBV7-2 | TGTGCCAGCAGCTTAGATCGTCAGGGGTACGAGCAGTACTTC | CASSLDRQGYEQYF
TRBD2 | TRBJ2-1 | - | TRBV28 | TGTGCCAGCAGACTAGCGGGAGGGCCCTATAGTGAGCAGTTCTTC | CASRLAGGPYSEQFF
TRBD1 | TRBJ2-3 | - | TRBV28 | TGTGCCAGCAGTTCCGTAGGGACAGGGTTTTCAGATACGCAGTATTTT | CASSSVGTGFSDTQYF
- | TRBJ1-2 | - | TRBV6-6 | TGTGCCAGCAGTTACCAGGGGTTGAGCTATGGCTACACCTTC | CASSYQGLSYGYTF
- | TRBJ2-3 | - | TRBV6-1 | TGTGCCAGCAGTGAAGCGAGGGGCTTGACGACAGATACGCAGTATTTT | CASSEARGLTTDTQYF
TRBD1 | TRBJ1-4 | - | TRBV9 | TGTGCCAGCAGCTCCCATGGGGACAGGGTTTTTGAAAAACTGTTTTTT | CASSSHGDRVFEKLFF
TRBD1 | TRBJ2-2 | - | TRBV7-6 | TGTGCCAGCAGCCTTACACGGCTGGACAGGGAAGATTCCAACACCGGGGAGCTGTTTTTT | CASSLTRLDREDSNTGELFF
- | TRBJ2-7 | - | TRBV15 | TGTGCCACCAGCAGAGAAGGGTCCAGCTCCTACGAGCAGTACTTC | CATSREGSSSYEQYF
- | TRBJ2-5 | - | TRBV6-6 | TGTGCCAGCAGTTACCTGGACAGAGCACCGACCCAGTACTTC | CASSYLDRAPTQYF
- | TRBJ2-7 | few | TRBV4-1 | TGCGCCAGCAGCCAACAACAGGGCTACGAGCAGTACTTC | CASSQQQGYEQYF
- | TRBJ1-1 | - | TRBV18 | TGTGCCAGCTCACCCCACCCAGACTGGTCGACTGAAGCTTTCTTT | CASSPHPDWSTEAFF